This T cell receptor beta chain is drawn from a study of OX40 agonist ivuxolimab in advanced cancers. For the study in its entirety: Ivuxolimab, which targeted the costimulatory receptor OX40 (CD134), was an agonistic, fully human IgG2 monoclonal antibody. Partial responses occurred in three dose-escalation patients: two with cutaneous melanoma and one with hepatocellular carcinoma. Prior anti-PD-1, anti-PD-L1 or anti-CTLA-4 therapy was permitted, and 40% of dose-escalation patients had received checkpoint inhibitors. Among the approximately 54 dose-escalation patients, around 19 had hepatocellular carcinoma, 15 melanoma, 9 renal cell carcinoma and 9 head and neck cancer. The dose-escalation cohort was roughly 83% male with a mean age of about 58 years, ranging from roughly 20 to 80. The purpose of peripheral TCRbeta sequencing was to test whether ivuxolimab changed TCR sequence diversity and led to clonal T-cell expansion. The paper covers the monotherapy dose-escalation part of the phase I ivuxolimab trial, which included N ≈ 50 patients. Intravenous ivuxolimab was administered to patients every 2 weeks at six dose levels: 0.01, 0.1, 0.3, 1.5, 3 and 10 mg/kg. The research as a whole found: Low levels of normalized T-cell clonal expansion were also shown by some nonresponding patients. The antigen specificity of the clonally expanded peripheral T cells was not determined. Partial responders in the 0.1-3.0 mg/kg groups had among the lowest normalized peripheral clonal expansion, especially among CD8+ T cells. After ivuxolimab, CD8+ T cells had more expanded clones than CD4+ T cells on average. Clonal expansion of both CD4+ and CD8+ blood T cells was observed from baseline to week 6 at doses 0.1 to 3.0 mg/kg.

For sequencing of the TCRbeta CDR3 region, genomic DNA was extracted from the sorted cells. The immunoSEQ Assay was used for sequencing of TCRbeta CDR3 regions. TCRdb mirrors the immuneACCESS table, restricted to in-frame sequences. Some clones are absent from its copies; in checked studies, under half trace to an unresolved V gene, and the reason for the others is unknown. The sample table records roughly 140,000 clones; roughly 92% of these occur just once. The ten largest clones take up 0.31% of the sample. The trial excluded patients who had a history of autoimmune disease or were on systemic immunosuppression. Peripheral blood for TCR sequencing was drawn from every dose cohort at baseline, at cycle 4 day 1 and at cycle 7 day 1. The samples were taken from a phase I, first-in-human, multicenter, open-label dose-escalation trial of ivuxolimab. Adults with locally advanced or metastatic melanoma, renal cell, hepatocellular, or head and neck squamous cell carcinoma were enrolled in the trial. Before TCR sequencing, CD4+ and CD8+ T cells were separately sorted from peripheral blood.

Comments on this clone: Its binding antigen is unknown. No base-level quality is on record; no much larger clone is a single base apart.

The receptor was isolated from an adult with an advanced solid tumor such as melanoma, head and neck, liver or kidney cancer. Sequenced material: CD4+ or CD8+ T cells sorted from blood, taken in a trial of the OX40 agonist ivuxolimab.

The CDR3 protein is CASSYGEETQYF. The DNA is as follows: TGTGCCAGCAGCTACGGAGAAGAGACCCAGTACTTC. Recombination joined TRBV5-4 with TRBJ2-5, with the D gene not clear enough to name. Via the germline V gene (reference sequence), CDR1 is SGHNT and CDR2 YYREEE. Between the V and J ends, shortened by 3 bases and 3 bases respectively, the junction contains 6 bases. The CDR3 spans 12 residues, from the cysteine through the phenylalanine. Just CDR3 DNA is preserved here, 36 bases in frame from base 1.